Following are 15 T cell receptor beta chains from one sample sequenced in a study of CDR3 diversity in severe acne. Using its own MiXCR run on the PCR reads, TCRdb lists one record per CDR3 protein. This table holds approximately 90,000 distinct CDR3 sequences, roughly 52% found once. The specimen was blood. The receptor set was obtained from a male donor in good health, serving as a control.

The V call is TRBV27, the J call TRBJ2-7; D remains unclear. Deletions cut 3 bases from V and 0 bases from J, with 9 bases between. The germline CDR1 and CDR2 sequences are MNHEY and SMNVEV (reference sequence). The CDR3 is 14 residues long. CDR3 DNA: TGTGCCAGCAGTTTTGGAGAAAGCTCCTACGAGCAGTACTTC. Translated, it gives CASSFGESSYEQYF.

The chain employs TRBV6-1 and TRBJ2-1; TRBD1 or TRBD2 may be the D gene (7 bases each). Germline CDR1 reads MNHNS; CDR2 reads SASEGT. CDR3 length: 15 amino acids. V lost 1 base and J lost 5, with 12 bases in between. The chain's CDR3 is CASSEVRGGDNEQFF. The CDR3 DNA reads TGTGCCAGCAGTGAAGTCAGGGGGGGGGACAATGAGCAGTTCTTC.

This clonotype was seen a handful of times. The genes are TRBV5-6 and TRBJ2-7; D not certain. Trimming took off 0 bases at V and 6 bases at J, with 7 bases between the two ends. This CDR3 has 12 amino acids. Germline CDR1 SGHDT, CDR2 YYEEEE. The CDR3 nucleotides are TGTGCCAGCAGCTTGGCGGCTAGCGAGCAGTACTTC. It yields the protein CASSLAASEQYF.

This rearrangement joins TRBV7-9 to TRBJ2-7; D gene ambiguous. Looked up from germline, CDR1 is SEHNR and CDR2 is FQNEAQ (reference sequence). V lost 2 bases and J lost 7, with 18 bases in between. This CDR3 comprises 15 residues. CDR3 protein: CASSLPDPTYGEQYF. For the CDR3, the DNA is TGTGCCAGCAGCTTACCCGACCCGACTTATGGGGAGCAGTACTTC.

This rearrangement joins TRBV7-9 to TRBJ1-5; D not resolved. The CDR3 extends over 14 amino acids. Trimming took off 2 bases at V and 5 bases at J, with 10 bases between the two ends. Per the germline V gene, CDR1 is SEHNR and CDR2 is FQNEAQ (reference sequence). CDR3 in amino acids: CASSLMGTYQPQHF. The CDR3 nucleotides read TGTGCCAGCAGCTTAATGGGCACATATCAGCCCCAGCATTTT.

The CDR3 loop is CASSSRVDTEAFF. The CDR3 coding sequence is TGTGCCAGCAGTTCCCGGGTAGACACTGAAGCTTTCTTT. J is TRBJ1-1 and V is TRBV19; no clear D gene. This CDR3 region has 13 residues. V lost 9 bases, J lost 3 bases, and 14 bases lay in between. Germline values: CDR1 LNHDA, CDR2 SQIVND (reference sequence).

This clonotype was observed many times. This CDR3 fails to terminate in the conserved phenylalanine or tryptophan, so it likely reflects a read error. Because the CDR3's place on the DNA is in doubt, the DNA is left out and the CDR3 is given as listed by TCRdb. The chain links TRBV6-5 to TRBJ2-7. The CDR3 region is 8 residues in length, termini included. Germline V gene sequence: CDR1 MNHEY, CDR2 SVGAGI. Here the CDR3 reads CASSSLDR.

This clonotype was recorded many times. CDR3 loop: CSVLGTVVNTEAFF. Here the CDR3 DNA reads TGCAGCGTGCTTGGGACAGTCGTCAACACTGAAGCTTTCTTT. The chain uses TRBV29-1 and TRBJ1-1, with 7 bases lining up with TRBD1. Germline V lookup: CDR1 SQVTM, CDR2 ANQGSEA. V was clipped by 6 bases and J by 2 bases; unmatched bases: 9. This CDR3 has 14 residues.

The chain uses TRBV12-3 or TRBV12-4 and TRBJ2-7, with 10 bases aligning to TRBD1. V lost 4 bases, J lost 5 bases, and 11 bases stayed unmatched. The CDR3 is made up of 16 amino acids. CDR3: CASSSEAGTGEDEQYF. In DNA, the CDR3 is TGTGCCAGCAGTTCCGAAGCCGGGACAGGGGAGGACGAGCAGTACTTC.

This clonotype has only a few counts. CDR3 nucleotides: TGCAGTGCTAGGGCCGTGGGCGCGGGAGAGACCCAGTACTTC. Translated: CSARAVGAGETQYF. The chain is built from TRBV20-1 and TRBJ2-5, with D possibly being TRBD2 (5 bases). Germline lookup yields CDR1 DFQATT and CDR2 SNEGSKA (reference sequence). CDR3 length: 14 residues. V was pared by 3 bases and J by 4 bases, with 15 bases between.

V and J are TRBV24-1 and TRBJ1-5; D gene ambiguous. Per the germline V gene, CDR1 is KGHDR and CDR2 is SFDVKD. CDR3 length: 12 amino acids. V was trimmed by 4 bases and J by 4 bases, leaving 4 bases between them. The CDR3 nucleotides are TGTGCCACCAGTGACTCGAATCAGCCCCAGCATTTT. Amino acid sequence: CATSDSNQPQHF.

This clonotype came up a few times. The chain carries TRBV24-1 and TRBJ2-5; D gene ambiguous. The CDR3 extends over 14 amino acids. The V end lost 4 bases, the J end lost 5 bases, and 13 bases lay between the germline ends. Germline loops: CDR1 KGHDR, CDR2 SFDVKD. CDR3: CATSDPDGWETQYF. The CDR3 nucleotides are TGTGCCACCAGTGACCCGGACGGGTGGGAGACCCAGTACTTC.

In its sample, this clonotype was seen a few times. This chain connects TRBV7-9 to TRBJ2-1; D may match TRBD1 or TRBD2 (5 bases each). V lost 1 base, J lost 0 bases, and 10 bases lay in between. CDR1 is SEHNR, CDR2 FQNEAQ, per germline (reference sequence). There are 16 residues in the CDR3. CDR3 sequence (DNA): TGTGCCAGCAGCTTAGGGCCAGGGAGCTCCTACAATGAGCAGTTCTTC. It codes for CASSLGPGSSYNEQFF.

A note on this clonotype: Possible read error: a much larger clone is one base away. This is likely a read error, given that the CDR3 carries no conserved phenylalanine or tryptophan at its end. The chain joins TRBV25-1 to TRBJ1-2, with D maybe TRBD1 (5 bases). The CDR3 has 13 residues. V lost 7 bases and J 6 bases, leaving 15 bases between the germline ends. Looked up from germline, CDR1 is MGHDK and CDR2 is SYGVNS. The CDR3 DNA reads as TGTGCCAGCAACCTGCAGGGAGGGAATGGCTACACCTCC. Translating gives CASNLQGGNGYTS.

This clonotype was counted many times. The chain carries TRBV9 and TRBJ2-5; 10 bases agree with TRBD1. This CDR3 comprises 15 residues. Per germline, CDR1 SGDLS and CDR2 YYNGEE. Unmatched junction bases numbered 7, after V lost 3 bases and J lost 5 bases. The CDR3, as DNA: TGTGCCAGCAGCGGAACGACAGGGGGCGGGGAGACCCAGTACTTC. Its protein product is CASSGTTGGGETQYF.